This TCR beta chain was sequenced in a study of blood T cell repertoires in COVID-19. This clone was seen only once. Data came from immunoSEQ multiplex PCR; TCRdb stores just in-frame clones and leaves some out. This table holds fewer than 200,000 clones, 70% to 90% found once. Trimming removed 2 bases from V and 6 bases from J, with 11 bases in between. CDR1 and CDR2 from the germline V gene are MNHEY and SVGEGT. The CDR3 loop spans 14 amino acids. The V gene is TRBV6-2 or TRBV6-3, the J gene TRBJ2-1; no definite D call. The sample taken for sequencing was peripheral blood. This TCR came from a man between 18 and 29 years old who had recovered from COVID-19. CDR3 DNA sequence: TGTGCCAGCAGTTACCGCGACTTCGGCAATGAGCAGTTCTTC. Its translation: CASSYRDFGNEQFF.